The 6 T cell receptor beta chains reported below all come from one sample, sequenced in a study of T cells in localized non-small cell lung cancer. The assay was immunoSEQ multiplex PCR, and TCRdb's table has in-frame clones only and misses some. Of approximately 30,000 clones in the sample, approximately 90% were seen once. The sample consisted of peripheral blood mononuclear cells, taken before any cancer treatment. The receptors were gathered from a female donor at least 60 years old with stage II lung adenocarcinoma.

This chain joins TRBV14 and TRBJ2-2; D remains unclear. Per germline, CDR1 SGHDN and CDR2 FVKESK. The CDR3 spans 14 residues. V lost 1 base and J 6 bases, leaving 9 bases between the germline ends. The CDR3 DNA reads TGTGCCAGCAGCCAAGCGTCACGAGCCGGGGAGCTGTTTTTT. It encodes CASSQASRAGELFF.

This clone has more than one count but fewer than ten. This chain links TRBV29-1 with TRBJ1-1, with no clear D. Trimming stripped 8 bases from V and 0 bases from J, with 10 bases between. The CDR3 has 12 residues. CDR1 SQVTM and CDR2 ANQGSEA come from the germline V gene. The CDR3: CSTGRLNTEAFF. The CDR3 DNA sequence: TGCAGCACCGGTAGGTTGAACACTGAAGCTTTCTTT. The variable domain in full, completed from reference TRBV29-1 and TRBJ1-1, reads SAVISQKPSRDICQRGTSLTIQCQVDSQVTMMFWYRQQPGQSLTLIATANQGSEATYESGFVIDKFPISRPNLTFSTLTVSNMSPEDSSIYLCSTGRLNTEAFFGQGTRLTVV.

This clone showed up just once. This chain uses TRBV4-2 with TRBJ1-1; 7 nucleotides align to TRBD1. From germline, CDR1 is LGHNA and CDR2 YNFKEQ. The CDR3 contains 14 residues. V gave up 5 bases and J gave up 6 bases; unmatched junction bases: 9. The CDR3 reads CASSVWTGLAEAFF. Written as DNA, the CDR3 is TGTGCCAGCAGCGTCTGGACAGGCCTAGCTGAAGCTTTCTTT.

The chain is built from TRBV5-1 and TRBJ1-2; the D gene is possibly TRBD1 (6 bases). There are 13 residues in the CDR3. The V gene's germline CDR1 is SGHRS and CDR2 YFSETQ. Trimming stripped 4 bases from V and 6 bases from J, with 13 bases between. For the CDR3, the DNA is TGCGCCAGCAGCCCAGGACAGAAAGATGGCTACACCTTC. This sequence encodes CASSPGQKDGYTF.

The chain employs TRBV5-4 and TRBJ2-6, with no clear D. Trimming pared 1 base from V and 0 bases from J, leaving 5 bases between. Germline V lookup: CDR1 SGHNT, CDR2 YYREEE (reference sequence). The CDR3 extends over 15 amino acids. CDR3 in amino acids: CASSLRVSGANVLTF. The CDR3 region has the DNA TGTGCCAGCAGCTTGCGAGTCTCTGGGGCCAACGTCCTGACTTTC. Full variable domain (remainder filled in from reference TRBV5-4 and TRBJ2-6): ETGVTQSPTHLIKTRGQQVTLRCSSQSGHNTVSWYQQALGQGPQFIFQYYREEENGRGNFPPRFSGLQFPNYSSELNVNALELDDSALYLCASSLRVSGANVLTFGAGSRLTVL.

The V and J genes are TRBV5-1 and TRBJ2-7; unclear D gene. The V end was cut by 0 bases, the J end by 3 bases, with 7 bases between. Germline V lookup: CDR1 SGHRS, CDR2 YFSETQ. CDR3 length equals 13 residues. Here the CDR3 reads CASSLADLYEQYF. In DNA form, the CDR3 reads TGCGCCAGCAGCTTGGCGGATCTCTACGAGCAGTACTTC.